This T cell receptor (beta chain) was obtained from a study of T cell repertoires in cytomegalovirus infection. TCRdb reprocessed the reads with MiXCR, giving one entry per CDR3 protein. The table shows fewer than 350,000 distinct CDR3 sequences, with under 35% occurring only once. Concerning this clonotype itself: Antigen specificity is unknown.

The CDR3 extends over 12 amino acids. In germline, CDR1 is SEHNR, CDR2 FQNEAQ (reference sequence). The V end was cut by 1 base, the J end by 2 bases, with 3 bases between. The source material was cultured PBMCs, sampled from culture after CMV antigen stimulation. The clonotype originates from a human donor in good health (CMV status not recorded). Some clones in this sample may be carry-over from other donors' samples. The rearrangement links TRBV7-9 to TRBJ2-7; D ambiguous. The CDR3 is CASSLDAYEQYF. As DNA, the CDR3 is TGTGCCAGCAGCTTAGACGCCTACGAGCAGTACTTC.